This T cell receptor (beta chain) was identified during a study of post-analysis software for immune sequencing data. About the study: Relapsing-remitting, secondary progressive and progressive-relapsing courses of multiple sclerosis were included. Study findings and constraints: Included in a set of roughly 5 TRBV segments more frequent in patients than controls were TRBV5-6, TRBV5-1 and TRBV20-1.

The CDR3 is 15 amino acids. Germline CDR1 is DFQATT and CDR2 is SNEGSKA (reference sequence). Trimming at V came to 2 bases and at J to 3 bases, leaving 9 bases not matched to a gene. On this clonotype itself: Its antigen is as yet unknown.

The TCR beta cDNA libraries contained unique molecular identifiers. TCRdb re-analysed the PCR reads in MiXCR, keeping a single row per CDR3 protein. The data show about 770,000 distinct CDR3 sequences, about 43% seen once. Sequenced input: blood. The sequence came from a girl aged 5-17 years with multiple sclerosis. V gene TRBV20-1 combines with J gene TRBJ2-7; 8 positions agree with TRBD1. DNA for the CDR3: TGCAGTGCTAGACCCCGGGACAGGAGGTTCTACGAGCAGTACTTC. Protein product: CSARPRDRRFYEQYF.